Presented here are 30 T cell receptor beta chains from one specimen sequenced in a study of T cell responses to AZD1222 COVID-19 vaccine. Measured with immunoSEQ multiplex PCR; TCRdb has only the in-frame clones, and not every one. Found here are 170,000 or so clones, almost 90% of them singletons; the top ten hold approximately 10%. This specimen consisted of peripheral blood, obtained 28 days after the second AZD1222 dose. Receptors originate from an adult who received the AZD1222 COVID-19 vaccine.

The chain joins TRBV28 to TRBJ1-2; 7 bases fit TRBD1. Trimming at V came to 2 bases and at J to 1 base, leaving 4 bases not matched to a gene. The V gene's germline CDR1 is MDHEN and CDR2 SYDVKM. The CDR3 is 15 residues long. In nucleotides, the CDR3 is TGTGCCAGCAGTTTAGGGACAGCTTATAACTATGGCTACACCTTC. It yields the protein CASSLGTAYNYGYTF.

Comments on this clone: Other DNA variants within this sample encode the same CDR3. The chain couples TRBV30 to TRBJ2-5; D is undetermined. Trimming left V 3 bases short and J 3 bases short, with 8 bases between. Germline V CDR1 and CDR2: GTSNPN, SVGIG (reference sequence). The CDR3 covers 12 residues. In DNA form, the CDR3 reads TGTGCCTGGAGCGCAGGTGAAGAGACCCAGTACTTC. Residues: CAWSAGEETQYF.

The chain joins TRBV7-2 to TRBJ1-2; possibly TRBD1 for D (6 bases). In germline, CDR1 is SGHTA, CDR2 FQGNSA. This CDR3 region has 15 residues. The ends were cut back, 3 bases at V and 4 bases at J, with 15 bases in the middle. In DNA, the CDR3 is TGTGCCAGCAGCTTTCAAGGACAGACCATCTATGGCTACACCTTC. Translation: CASSFQGQTIYGYTF. The whole variable domain, remainder taken from reference TRBV7-2 and TRBJ1-2, is GAGVSQSPSNKVTEKGKDVELRCDPISGHTALYWYRQSLGQGLEFLIYFQGNSAPDKSGLPSDRFSAERTGGSVSTLTIQRTQQEDSAVYLCASSFQGQTIYGYTFGSGTRLTVV.

The CDR3 here is CASSPRQGDTQYF. CDR3 nucleotide sequence: TGTGCCAGCTCACCAAGACAGGGGGATACGCAGTATTTT. The chain carries TRBV18 and TRBJ2-3, with 8 bases aligning to TRBD1. This CDR3 contains 13 residues. The trim removed 2 bases at V and 6 bases at J, leaving 1 base unmatched. Germline CDR1 KGHSH, CDR2 LQKENI.

The chain recombines TRBV3-1 (or the pseudogene TRBV3-2) with TRBJ2-2; D possibly corresponds to TRBD1 (6 bases). Germline CDR1 LGHDT, CDR2 YNNKEL (reference sequence). V was pared by 1 base and J by 2 bases, with 14 bases between. This CDR3 spans 17 amino acids. The CDR3 here is CASSQGVAGVNTGELFF. In DNA, the CDR3 is TGTGCCAGCAGCCAAGGGGTTGCAGGGGTTAACACCGGGGAGCTGTTTTTT.

The chain couples TRBV29-1 to TRBJ1-2; D might be TRBD1 (5 bases). Trimming cost V 3 bases and J 5 bases, with 16 bases left between them. The CDR3 runs 14 residues. Germline V gene sequence: CDR1 SQVTM, CDR2 ANQGSEA. In DNA, the CDR3 is TGCAGCGTTGAGGCCGCTACCAGGGTTTATGGCTACACCTTC. Translating it yields CSVEAATRVYGYTF. The variable domain in full, with the rest retrieved from reference TRBV29-1 and TRBJ1-2, is SAVISQKPSRDICQRGTSLTIQCQVDSQVTMMFWYRQQPGQSLTLIATANQGSEATYESGFVIDKFPISRPNLTFSTLTVSNMSPEDSSIYLCSVEAATRVYGYTFGSGTRLTVV.

V and J are TRBV9 and TRBJ2-7, with unresolved D. Trimming took 3 bases from V and 3 from J, leaving 1 base between them. This CDR3 is 10 amino acids long. Germline lookup yields CDR1 SGDLS and CDR2 YYNGEE. CDR3 in amino acids: CASSDYEQYF. CDR3 nucleotide sequence: TGTGCCAGCAGCGACTACGAGCAGTACTTC.

The chain carries TRBV4-2 and TRBJ2-5, with 12 bases that match TRBD2. Germline loops: CDR1 LGHNA, CDR2 YNFKEQ. V was pared by 1 base and J by 9 bases, with 9 bases of the junction left unmatched. CDR3 length: 16 amino acids. The CDR3 coding sequence is TGTGCCAGCAGCCAAGCCTCTAGCGGGGGGGCGACTCCCCAGTACTTC. This gives the protein CASSQASSGGATPQYF.

This clone was observed once. The chain has TRBV28 and TRBJ1-6; 8 positions match TRBD1. This CDR3 is built from 15 residues. V dropped 9 bases and J dropped 10; count of bases not matched to a gene: 14. Germline values: CDR1 MDHEN, CDR2 SYDVKM. DNA for the CDR3: TGTGCCAGTGCCGGGTCCGGGACAGGAATATCACCCCTCCACTTT. Encoded protein: CASAGSGTGISPLHF. The full variable domain, with the rest looked up from reference TRBV28 and TRBJ1-6, is DVKVTQSSRYLVKRTGEKVFLECVQDMDHENMFWYRQDPGLGLRLIYFSYDVKMKEKGDIPEGYSVSREKKERFSLILESASTNQTSMYLCASAGSGTGISPLHFGNGTRLTVT.

The rearrangement links TRBV10-3 to TRBJ1-1; 8 nucleotides align to TRBD1. Trimming cost V 11 bases and J 1 base; bases outside gene matches: 9. The CDR3 has 14 residues. Germline V gene sequence: CDR1 ENHRY, CDR2 SYGVKD. The CDR3 coding sequence is TGTGCCGAACGTGGGACAGGTAAGAACACTGAAGCTTTCTTT. This encodes CAERGTGKNTEAFF.

V is TRBV3-1 (or the pseudogene TRBV3-2) and J is TRBJ1-6; possible D gene TRBD1, 5 bases. CDR3 size: 16 residues. V dropped 1 base and J dropped 9 bases, with 16 bases sitting between them. CDR1 is LGHDT, CDR2 YNNKEL, per germline (reference sequence). The CDR3 nucleotides are TGTGCCAGCAGCCAAGGACAGACGGCCGTGGGTTCACCCCTCCACTTT. Its protein product is CASSQGQTAVGSPLHF.

The CDR3 DNA is TGTGCCAGCAGTACAGGGACAGGGCTACTGGCTTCACCCCTCCACTTT. It codes for CASSTGTGLLASPLHF. The gene calls are TRBV27 and TRBJ1-6, with TRBD1 identical over 9 bases. Germline assignment: CDR1 MNHEY and CDR2 SMNVEV (reference sequence). V shed 5 bases, J shed 9 bases, and the junction held 11 bases outside the gene matches. The CDR3 is 16 residues long.

This chain uses TRBV2 with TRBJ2-2; D possibly matches TRBD1 or TRBD2 (5 bases each). The CDR3 sequence is 14 residues long. The germline gives CDR1 SNHLY, CDR2 FYNNEI. Trimming pared 8 bases from V and 6 bases from J, leaving 16 bases between. The CDR3 protein is CASRRQGDAGELFF. The CDR3 bases are TGTGCCAGCCGGAGGCAGGGTGATGCCGGGGAGCTGTTTTTT.

This clone was found once. The chain uses TRBV7-9 and TRBJ2-4; D is possibly TRBD1 or TRBD2 (5 bases each). This CDR3 comprises 16 residues. V was trimmed by 0 bases and J by 3 bases, leaving 12 bases between them. Germline values: CDR1 SEHNR, CDR2 FQNEAQ (reference sequence). The CDR3 spells CASSLAGVSGKNIQYF. CDR3 in DNA: TGTGCCAGCAGCTTAGCGGGGGTTTCCGGCAAAAACATTCAGTACTTC.

The chain carries TRBV5-1 and TRBJ1-1; D ambiguous. The CDR3 sequence is 13 residues long. In germline, CDR1 is SGHRS, CDR2 YFSETQ. V gave up 4 bases and J gave up 5 bases, with 12 bases separating them. The CDR3 reads CASSGPMQTEAFF. Written as DNA, the CDR3 is TGCGCCAGCAGCGGGCCGATGCAGACTGAAGCTTTCTTT.

The rearrangement links TRBV2 to TRBJ2-5; D is perhaps TRBD2 (6 bases). CDR1 and CDR2 (germline): SNHLY, FYNNEI. Trimming took 8 bases from V and 2 from J, leaving 12 bases between them. This CDR3 spans 13 amino acids. The CDR3 protein is CASRAGRQETQYF. CDR3 DNA sequence: TGTGCCAGCCGGGCAGGGAGGCAAGAGACCCAGTACTTC. Using reference TRBV2 and TRBJ2-5 for the parts outside the CDR3, the full variable domain is EPEVTQTPSHQVTQMGQEVILRCVPISNHLYFYWYRQILGQKVEFLVSFYNNEISEKSEIFDDQFSVERPDGSNFTLKIRSTKLEDSAMYFCASRAGRQETQYFGPGTRLLVL.

The CDR3 protein is CASSPGGGAKNIQYF. CDR3 DNA sequence: TGCGCCAGCAGCCCTGGGGGCGGCGCCAAAAACATTCAGTACTTC. The gene calls are TRBV5-1 and TRBJ2-4; possible D gene TRBD1, 6 bases. The CDR3 is 15 amino acids. Per germline, CDR1 SGHRS and CDR2 YFSETQ. Trimming took off 4 bases at V and 1 base at J, with 12 bases between the two ends.

This chain links TRBV9 with TRBJ1-4; 7 nucleotides match TRBD1. The CDR3 is made up of 15 amino acids. Losses at the gene ends were 0 bases for V and 7 bases for J; bases not matched to a gene: 6. Germline CDR1 reads SGDLS; CDR2 reads YYNGEE. As DNA, the CDR3 is TGTGCCAGCAGCGTAGGACAGGGAGAGGGTGAAAAACTGTTTTTT. It translates to CASSVGQGEGEKLFF.

The chain is built from TRBV15 and TRBJ2-3, with 7 bases matching TRBD2. Germline V CDR1 and CDR2: LNHNV, YYDKDF (reference sequence). This CDR3 comprises 15 residues. The J segment lost 2 bases and the V segment lost 4 bases, leaving 6 bases of the junction unmatched. Here the CDR3 reads CATSNYGGNTDTQYF. The CDR3 DNA is TGTGCCACCAGCAATTACGGGGGGAACACAGATACGCAGTATTTT.

The rearrangement uses TRBV5-1 and TRBJ1-2, with D perhaps matching TRBD1 (6 bases). Germline values: CDR1 SGHRS, CDR2 YFSETQ. Trimming stripped 0 bases from V and 5 bases from J, with 14 bases between. The CDR3 loop spans 15 amino acids. The CDR3 region has the DNA TGCGCCAGCAGCTTGGAAGCGGACAGTTATTATGGCTACACCTTC. It codes for CASSLEADSYYGYTF.

The chain uses TRBV28 and TRBJ1-2, with a tentative D call TRBD1 (6 bases). Trimming pared 6 bases from V and 9 bases from J, leaving 20 bases between. This CDR3 is built from 14 residues. Germline V gene sequence: CDR1 MDHEN, CDR2 SYDVKM. The CDR3 loop is CASRPYREVVSYTF. CDR3 nucleotide sequence: TGTGCCAGCAGGCCCTACAGGGAGGTTGTTAGCTACACCTTC.

This chain joins TRBV13 and TRBJ2-7; 8 bases are shared with TRBD1. Germline CDR1 is PRHDT and CDR2 is FYEKMQ (reference sequence). CDR3 length: 16 residues. V lost 5 bases to trimming and J lost 6 bases; unmatched junction nucleotides: 15. CDR3 bases: TGTGCCAGCAGCACGTCGAGGGCAGGGGGCGGATCCGAGCAGTACTTC. It codes for CASSTSRAGGGSEQYF.

V usage is TRBV3-1 (or the pseudogene TRBV3-2) and J usage is TRBJ2-1, with D tentatively TRBD2 (5 bases). The ends were cut back, 0 bases at V and 11 bases at J, with 20 bases in the middle. Looked up from germline, CDR1 is LGHDT and CDR2 is YNNKEL (reference sequence). This CDR3 has 16 amino acids. The CDR3 coding sequence is TGTGCCAGCAGCCAAGATCCGGCAACAAAGGGCGGGCAGCAGTTCTTC. It is translated as CASSQDPATKGGQQFF.

The V gene is TRBV19, the J gene TRBJ2-3; 9 positions agree with TRBD2. This CDR3 comprises 16 residues. Germline CDR1 reads LNHDA; CDR2 reads SQIVND (reference sequence). V was pared by 1 base and J by 1 base, with 3 bases of the junction left unmatched. The CDR3 DNA reads TGTGCCAGTAGTATAGGTTTAGCGGGGGGCACAGATACGCAGTATTTT. Translation gives CASSIGLAGGTDTQYF.

This chain connects TRBV19 to TRBJ2-7; D is uncertain. Germline V lookup: CDR1 LNHDA, CDR2 SQIVND (reference sequence). V lost 3 bases and J 3 bases, leaving 9 bases between the germline ends. This CDR3 region has 13 residues. The CDR3 loop reads CASSIRVGYEQYF. The CDR3 DNA reads as TGTGCCAGTAGTATCCGGGTCGGCTACGAGCAGTACTTC.

The rearrangement joins TRBV10-3 to TRBJ2-1, with TRBD2 matching 9 bases. Germline V gives CDR1 ENHRY, CDR2 SYGVKD. CDR3 length: 15 residues. With 6 bases clipped from V and 4 bases from J, the junction kept 7 bases outside the gene matches. CDR3 DNA sequence: TGTGCCATCAGAGCCCTAGCGGGGACATACAATGAGCAGTTCTTC. Protein product: CAIRALAGTYNEQFF.

The rearrangement links TRBV5-6 to TRBJ2-5; no clear D. This CDR3 comprises 13 residues. CDR1 is SGHDT, CDR2 YYEEEE, per germline. V lost 4 bases and J 4 bases, leaving 11 bases between the germline ends. The CDR3 DNA reads as TGTGCCAGCAGCCTCCCGGCTGCAGAGACCCAGTACTTC. As protein: CASSLPAAETQYF.

The chain carries TRBV11-1 and TRBJ2-1; 9 positions match TRBD1. There are 16 residues in the CDR3. J lost 5 bases, V lost 4 bases, and 9 bases had no gene match. The germline V gene encodes CDR1 SGHAT and CDR2 FQDESV (reference sequence). In DNA form, the CDR3 reads TGTGCCAGCAGCTATACCGGGACAGGGTTGGACAATGAGCAGTTCTTC. Translation gives CASSYTGTGLDNEQFF.

This clone was counted a single time. V and J are TRBV30 and TRBJ1-1; 7 bases map to TRBD1. J gave up 5 bases and V 1 base, and 4 bases lay outside the gene matches. The CDR3 loop spans 13 amino acids. Germline CDR1 reads GTSNPN; CDR2 reads SVGIG (reference sequence). The CDR3 spells CAWSGQGRTEAFF. As DNA, the CDR3 is TGTGCCTGGAGTGGACAGGGCAGAACTGAAGCTTTCTTT.

The chain links TRBV6-2 or TRBV6-3 to TRBJ2-5, with D uncertain. V lost 8 bases to trimming and J lost 5 bases, with 15 bases between them. The germline gives CDR1 MNHEY, CDR2 SVGEGT. CDR3 size: 13 residues. The CDR3 sequence is CASGRTAWETQYF. The CDR3 DNA sequence: TGTGCCAGCGGCCGAACGGCCTGGGAGACCCAGTACTTC.